This passage covers 4 T cell receptor beta chains from one sample sequenced in a study of cytomegalovirus exposure and HLA in healthy donors. It was with 60 Vbeta and 13 Jbeta primers that the PCR ran. The assay was immunoSEQ multiplex PCR, and TCRdb's table has in-frame clones only and misses some. The data show tens of thousands of clones, with approximately 78% seen just once and 4.4% held by the top ten. The specimen was PBMCs. The receptors shown here come from a male donor in good health and CMV-seropositive.

This rearrangement joins TRBV19 to TRBJ1-5; D not resolved. This CDR3 region has 14 residues. The V end was cut by 6 bases, the J end by 4 bases, with 13 bases between. Per the germline V gene, CDR1 is LNHDA and CDR2 is SQIVND (reference sequence). CDR3 DNA: TGTGCCAGTAGGCCGGGGAAAAGGAATCAGCCCCAGCATTTT. Amino acids: CASRPGKRNQPQHF.

This chain uses TRBV18 with TRBJ1-1, with TRBD1 matching over 7 bases. CDR3 length: 17 residues. Trimming took 5 bases from V and 5 from J; bases not matched to a gene: 17. Germline-derived CDR1 and CDR2 are KGHSH and LQKENI. CDR3 sequence (DNA): TGTGCCAGCTCAACTGGAAGGAACAGGGGAACGGGGACTGAAGCTTTCTTT. Protein product: CASSTGRNRGTGTEAFF.

The chain has TRBV2 and TRBJ2-3, with no clear D. The germline V gene has CDR1 SNHLY and CDR2 FYNNEI. V lost 6 bases and J lost 4, with 14 bases in between. There are 14 residues in the CDR3. DNA for the CDR3: TGTGCCAGCAGAGCTAGGTTAGGCGCAGATACGCAGTATTTT. Encoded protein: CASRARLGADTQYF.

This chain joins TRBV6-5 and TRBJ2-1; TRBD2 might be the D (5 bases). The CDR3 length is 14 residues. With 5 bases removed from V and 10 bases from J, the gap between germline ends came to 18 bases. CDR1 is MNHEY, CDR2 SVGAGI, per germline. The CDR3 DNA is TGTGCCAGCAGTGAAGATTTGCGGGTCAGGGAGCAGTTCTTC. This encodes CASSEDLRVREQFF.